Below, one T cell receptor (beta chain) is given with its context. Repertoires were generated with immunoSEQ multiplex PCR, while TCRdb's copy carries only in-frame clones and drops some. Among some 400,000 clones, just over 90% were seen once, and the ten largest hold roughly 0.86%. The record originates from a study of blood T cell repertoires in COVID-19. Study context: Samples came from the United States, Italy and Spain, spanning acute and convalescent COVID-19.

Trimming took 7 bases from V and 6 from J; bases not matched to a gene: 18. The CDR3 contains 18 residues. From germline, CDR1 is LNHDA and CDR2 SQIVND (reference sequence). The source material was PBMCs or T cells enriched from blood (not recorded which). J is TRBJ1-6 and V is TRBV19, with 7 bases that match TRBD1. This TCR came from a woman in her forties who had been exposed to COVID-19. The CDR3 region is CASNYMSRTGRSNSPLHF. In DNA form, the CDR3 reads TGTGCCAGTAATTATATGAGTCGGACAGGCCGCTCTAATTCACCCCTCCACTTT.